This entry concerns a single T cell receptor (beta chain). TCRdb's copy holds only in-frame clones and misses some; the assay was immunoSEQ multiplex PCR. In the table there are about 85,000 clones, about nine tenths of which are singletons. The record originates from a study of T cell changes during pregnancy in multiple sclerosis. This clonotype was sampled from a female donor with multiple sclerosis, enrolled in a pregnancy study. The sample consisted of peripheral blood, taken in the first trimester of pregnancy.

CDR3 amino acids: CASRSPGGGTDTQYF. In nucleotides, the CDR3 is TGTGCCAGTAGGAGCCCGGGGGGCGGCACAGATACGCAGTATTTT. The rearrangement links TRBV19 to TRBJ2-3, with D maybe TRBD2 (7 bases). CDR1 is LNHDA and CDR2 is SQIVND in the germline V gene (reference sequence). V was pared by 6 bases and J by 1 base, with 14 bases between. This CDR3 spans 15 amino acids.